These T cell receptor beta chains were read from a single sample in a study of cytomegalovirus exposure and HLA in healthy donors. Method: immunoSEQ multiplex PCR; TCRdb's copy keeps in-frame clones and lacks some. The sample includes 150,000 to 200,000 clones, under 85% seen only once; the top ten take approximately 3.4%. Sequenced material: PBMCs. Every receptor here comes from a female donor in good health and CMV-seronegative. Each CDR3 is given with its conserved first and last residue. The D gene is left open where the match is weak. Only some rows state a clone size, as once, few, many or a class for expanded clones.

abundance: -
d_gene: TRBD1
j_gene: TRBJ1-5
v_gene: TRBV25-1
CDR3aa: CASSESIGGRNQPQHF
CDR3nt: TGTGCCAGCAGTGAATCTATAGGGGGCCGCAATCAGCCCCAGCATTTT

abundance: -
d_gene: TRBD2
j_gene: TRBJ2-7
v_gene: TRBV6-6
CDR3aa: CASSRGTSGNSYEQYF
CDR3nt: TGTGCCAGCAGTCGGGGGACTAGCGGGAACTCCTACGAGCAGTACTTC

abundance: once
d_gene: TRBD2
j_gene: TRBJ2-5
v_gene: TRBV15
CDR3aa: CATSSYASGPYQETQYF
CDR3nt: TGTGCCACCAGCTCGTACGCTAGCGGACCGTACCAAGAGACCCAGTACTTC

abundance: -
d_gene: TRBD2
j_gene: TRBJ2-7
v_gene: TRBV11-2
CDR3aa: CASSLDLAGRGEQYF
CDR3nt: TGTGCCAGCAGCTTAGATCTAGCGGGACGAGGCGAGCAGTACTTC

abundance: few
d_gene: TRBD1
j_gene: TRBJ2-1
v_gene: TRBV11-2
CDR3aa: CASSLVGQGAAEQFF
CDR3nt: TGTGCCAGCAGCTTAGTGGGACAGGGGGCTGCTGAGCAGTTCTTC

abundance: -
d_gene: -
j_gene: TRBJ1-2
v_gene: TRBV19
CDR3aa: CAIAHRRDTPSNYGYTF
CDR3nt: TGTGCCATTGCTCACCGTCGGGACACGCCTTCTAACTATGGCTACACCTTC

abundance: few
d_gene: TRBD1
j_gene: TRBJ1-5
v_gene: TRBV4-3
CDR3aa: CASSQDRRIQPQHF
CDR3nt: TGCGCCAGCAGCCAGGACAGGAGAATTCAGCCCCAGCATTTT

abundance: once
d_gene: -
j_gene: TRBJ1-5
v_gene: TRBV5-6
CDR3aa: CASSLERNQPQHF
CDR3nt: TGTGCCAGCAGCTTGGAGCGCAATCAGCCCCAGCATTTT

abundance: few
d_gene: TRBD1
j_gene: TRBJ1-2
v_gene: TRBV19
CDR3aa: CASRERTGDHGYTF
CDR3nt: TGTGCCAGTAGGGAAAGAACAGGGGACCATGGCTACACCTTC

abundance: -
d_gene: -
j_gene: TRBJ2-7
v_gene: TRBV27
CDR3aa: CASRSGLSTYEQYF
CDR3nt: TGTGCCAGCAGGTCCGGACTGTCGACTTACGAGCAGTACTTC

abundance: few
d_gene: TRBD2
j_gene: TRBJ2-7
v_gene: TRBV2
CDR3aa: CASTPRASGAFGYEQYF
CDR3nt: TGTGCCAGCACCCCCCGGGCGAGCGGGGCCTTTGGGTACGAGCAGTACTTC

abundance: -
d_gene: TRBD2
j_gene: TRBJ2-1
v_gene: TRBV19
CDR3aa: CASSIAGRLAGYNEQFF
CDR3nt: TGTGCCAGTAGTATAGCGGGACGACTAGCGGGATATAATGAGCAGTTCTTC

abundance: once
d_gene: -
j_gene: TRBJ1-2
v_gene: TRBV27
CDR3aa: CATDAYRVLEGYGYTF
CDR3nt: TGTGCCACCGACGCTTACCGGGTCCTAGAAGGTTATGGCTACACCTTC

abundance: -
d_gene: TRBD2
j_gene: TRBJ2-5
v_gene: TRBV9
CDR3aa: CASSVEVAGAGVTQYF
CDR3nt: TGTGCCAGCAGCGTAGAGGTAGCGGGGGCCGGTGTGACCCAGTACTTC

abundance: -
d_gene: -
j_gene: TRBJ2-5
v_gene: TRBV28
CDR3aa: CASSFSRGPQETQYF
CDR3nt: TGTGCCAGCAGTTTCAGCAGGGGACCTCAAGAGACCCAGTACTTC

abundance: -
d_gene: -
j_gene: TRBJ2-1
v_gene: TRBV11-1
CDR3aa: CASSLVGNSYNEQFF
CDR3nt: TGTGCCAGCAGCTTAGTTGGCAACAGCTACAATGAGCAGTTCTTC

abundance: -
d_gene: TRBD1
j_gene: TRBJ1-3
v_gene: TRBV28
CDR3aa: CASRTTGGSGNTIYF
CDR3nt: TGTGCCAGCAGAACCACAGGGGGCTCTGGAAACACCATATATTTT

abundance: -
d_gene: -
j_gene: TRBJ2-7
v_gene: TRBV6-5
CDR3aa: CASSYSRGLYEQYF
CDR3nt: TGTGCCAGCAGTTACTCGCGAGGGTTGTACGAGCAGTACTTC

abundance: -
d_gene: -
j_gene: TRBJ1-4
v_gene: TRBV4-3
CDR3aa: CASSQDWQGTEKLFF
CDR3nt: TGCGCCAGCAGCCAAGATTGGCAGGGTACTGAAAAACTGTTTTTT

abundance: -
d_gene: -
j_gene: TRBJ2-6
v_gene: TRBV7-7
CDR3aa: CASSPYGANVLTF
CDR3nt: TGTGCTAGCAGCCCCTATGGGGCCAACGTCCTGACTTTC

abundance: -
d_gene: TRBD2
j_gene: TRBJ2-3
v_gene: TRBV9
CDR3aa: CASSLFPSGGTDTQYF
CDR3nt: TGTGCCAGCAGCCTGTTCCCTAGCGGGGGCACAGATACGCAGTATTTT

abundance: once
d_gene: -
j_gene: TRBJ2-7
v_gene: TRBV29-1
CDR3aa: CSVRDNSYEQYF
CDR3nt: TGCAGCGTTCGGGACAACTCCTACGAGCAGTACTTC

abundance: -
d_gene: -
j_gene: TRBJ1-1
v_gene: TRBV7-3
CDR3aa: CASSSTGRGTEAFF
CDR3nt: TGTGCCAGCAGCTCGACGGGGCGGGGGACTGAAGCTTTCTTT

abundance: -
d_gene: -
j_gene: TRBJ1-5
v_gene: TRBV27
CDR3aa: CASSFIPQGLDQPQHF
CDR3nt: TGTGCCAGCAGTTTCATCCCACAGGGCCTGGATCAGCCCCAGCATTTT

abundance: -
d_gene: -
j_gene: TRBJ1-3
v_gene: TRBV7-9
CDR3aa: CASSLAGRGRSGNTIYF
CDR3nt: TGTGCCAGCAGCTTAGCGGGGAGGGGCCGCTCTGGAAACACCATATATTTT

abundance: -
d_gene: TRBD2
j_gene: TRBJ2-7
v_gene: TRBV11-3
CDR3aa: CASSFGLAGSYEQYF
CDR3nt: TGTGCCAGCAGCTTTGGACTAGCGGGATCCTACGAGCAGTACTTC

abundance: -
d_gene: -
j_gene: TRBJ2-6
v_gene: TRBV10-1
CDR3aa: CASSPKADGANVLTF
CDR3nt: TGCGCCAGCAGTCCCAAAGCGGATGGGGCCAACGTCCTGACTTTC

abundance: -
d_gene: -
j_gene: TRBJ1-3
v_gene: TRBV5-4
CDR3aa: CASSLELYSGNTIYF
CDR3nt: TGTGCCAGCAGCTTGGAGCTTTACTCTGGAAACACCATATATTTT

abundance: -
d_gene: -
j_gene: TRBJ2-7
v_gene: TRBV6-1
CDR3aa: CASSDTNPYEQYF
CDR3nt: TGTGCCAGCAGTGACACTAACCCCTACGAGCAGTACTTC

abundance: -
d_gene: -
j_gene: TRBJ2-2
v_gene: TRBV9
CDR3aa: CASSRGLPSTGELFF
CDR3nt: TGTGCCAGCTCTAGGGGTCTTCCCAGCACCGGGGAGCTGTTTTTT

abundance: -
d_gene: TRBD1
j_gene: TRBJ2-7
v_gene: TRBV7-9
CDR3aa: CSSSLWGQVSYEQYF
CDR3nt: TGTTCCAGCAGCTTGTGGGGACAGGTCTCCTACGAGCAGTACTTC

abundance: -
d_gene: -
j_gene: TRBJ2-3
v_gene: TRBV4-1
CDR3aa: CASSSLSSTDTQYF
CDR3nt: TGCGCCAGCAGCTCTCTTAGCAGCACAGATACGCAGTATTTT

abundance: -
d_gene: -
j_gene: TRBJ1-5
v_gene: TRBV7-8
CDR3aa: CASSFAGGGNQPQHF
CDR3nt: TGTGCCAGCAGCTTCGCCGGGGGGGGCAATCAGCCCCAGCATTTT

abundance: -
d_gene: TRBD2
j_gene: TRBJ2-1
v_gene: TRBV7-8
CDR3aa: CASSFSAGVYNEQFF
CDR3nt: TGTGCCAGCAGCTTTTCAGCGGGAGTCTACAATGAGCAGTTCTTC

abundance: -
d_gene: TRBD2
j_gene: TRBJ2-2
v_gene: TRBV18
CDR3aa: CASSLVAGDSGELFF
CDR3nt: TGTGCCAGCTCACTAGTAGCGGGAGACTCCGGGGAGCTGTTTTTT

abundance: -
d_gene: TRBD1
j_gene: TRBJ2-1
v_gene: TRBV10-2
CDR3aa: CASSPTRDRGLNEQFF
CDR3nt: TGCGCCAGCAGTCCTACCCGGGACAGGGGGCTCAATGAGCAGTTCTTC

abundance: few
d_gene: -
j_gene: TRBJ1-1
v_gene: TRBV9
CDR3aa: CASSIDRNTEAFF
CDR3nt: TGTGCCAGCAGCATTGACAGGAACACTGAAGCTTTCTTT

abundance: -
d_gene: -
j_gene: TRBJ2-2
v_gene: TRBV7-2
CDR3aa: CASSLAFSLHYNTGELFF
CDR3nt: TGTGCCAGCAGCTTAGCTTTTTCCCTCCACTATAATACCGGGGAGCTGTTTTTT

abundance: -
d_gene: -
j_gene: TRBJ1-3
v_gene: TRBV29-1
CDR3aa: CSVDWGGSAGNTIYF
CDR3nt: TGCAGCGTTGATTGGGGGGGTTCGGCTGGAAACACCATATATTTT

abundance: -
d_gene: TRBD2
j_gene: TRBJ2-5
v_gene: TRBV19
CDR3aa: CASSPYHSGARETQYF
CDR3nt: TGTGCCAGTAGCCCCTACCATAGCGGGGCGCGGGAGACCCAGTACTTC

abundance: -
d_gene: TRBD2
j_gene: TRBJ2-7
v_gene: TRBV5-4
CDR3aa: CASSLAGGGVGDEQYF
CDR3nt: TGTGCCAGCAGCTTGGCTGGCGGGGGGGTCGGGGACGAGCAGTACTTC

abundance: few
d_gene: TRBD2
j_gene: TRBJ2-1
v_gene: TRBV7-3
CDR3aa: CASSLMGGVFNEQFF
CDR3nt: TGTGCCAGCAGCTTAATGGGGGGGGTGTTCAATGAGCAGTTCTTC

abundance: -
d_gene: TRBD2
j_gene: TRBJ2-5
v_gene: TRBV18
CDR3aa: CASSPISGGKETQYF
CDR3nt: TGTGCCAGCTCACCAATTAGCGGGGGAAAAGAGACCCAGTACTTC

abundance: -
d_gene: TRBD1
j_gene: TRBJ1-2
v_gene: TRBV25-1
CDR3aa: CASSDPGTGGYGYTF
CDR3nt: TGTGCCAGCAGTGACCCCGGGACAGGGGGTTATGGCTACACCTTC

abundance: -
d_gene: -
j_gene: TRBJ1-4
v_gene: TRBV7-9
CDR3aa: CASSLLTGASFF
CDR3nt: TGTGCCAGCAGCTTACTGACAGGTGCATCGTTTTTT

abundance: once
d_gene: TRBD1
j_gene: TRBJ2-1
v_gene: TRBV19
CDR3aa: CASRSRTGPHNEQFF
CDR3nt: TGTGCCAGTAGAAGCCGGACAGGGCCTCACAATGAGCAGTTCTTC

abundance: few
d_gene: -
j_gene: TRBJ1-5
v_gene: TRBV6-6
CDR3aa: CASSPLGQRNQPQHF
CDR3nt: TGTGCCAGCAGCCCCCTAGGACAGCGCAATCAGCCCCAGCATTTT

abundance: -
d_gene: TRBD1
j_gene: TRBJ1-4
v_gene: TRBV19
CDR3aa: CASSQGGGEKLFF
CDR3nt: TGTGCCAGTAGTCAAGGGGGCGGTGAAAAACTGTTTTTT